This T cell receptor beta chain was found in a study of response to subunit inactivated influenza vaccine. The CDR3 is 15 amino acids. V lost 6 bases and J 1 base, leaving 13 bases between the germline ends. Germline V CDR1 and CDR2: MGHDK, SYGVNS. TCRdb passed the RT-PCR reads through MiXCR, listing each CDR3 protein once. Of about 540,000 distinct CDR3 sequences listed, around a quarter are singletons. These data also featured in a second study, about T cells expressing NK-cell markers. Per that study: UMIs accompanied the 5'RACE template switching by which TCR beta cDNA was made. The study drew TCR beta repertoires from sorted CD3+CD56+NKG2C+, CD3+CD56+NKG2C- and CD3+CD56-NKG2C+ T cells. Dominant NKG2C+ clonotypes accounted for 1.0-7.0% of CD8+ T cells in 5 to 7 donors.

The J gene is TRBJ1-3, the V gene TRBV25-1; D perhaps matches TRBD1 (6 bases). This clonotype was sampled from a man aged 45-65 years who received an inactivated influenza vaccine. Here the sequenced sample was CD4+ T cells sorted from PBMCs, taken 12 days after vaccination. The DNA for the CDR3 is TGTGCCAGCAGCAGCCCAGGGGCGTCTGGAAACACCATATATTTT. As protein: CASSSPGASGNTIYF.